This T cell receptor (beta chain) is from a study of early T cells in non-severe SARS-CoV-2 infection. TCRdb reanalysed the 5' RACE reads using MiXCR and keeps one entry per CDR3 protein. The sample shows 53,000 or so distinct CDR3 sequences, approximately 12% of them seen only once. This clonotype has only a few counts. The ends were cut back, 0 bases at V and 4 bases at J, with 12 bases in the middle. This CDR3 contains 15 residues. Germline V gene lookup returns CDR1 WSHSY and CDR2 SAAADI. This TCR came from an adult who was a healthcare worker with PCR-confirmed SARS-CoV-2 infection or an uninfected control (not recorded which). V and J are TRBV10-2 and TRBJ2-5; D gene ambiguous. The input for sequencing was whole blood, taken at baseline. The CDR3 is CASSESRGNGETQYF. CDR3 nucleotides: TGCGCCAGCAGTGAGTCGAGAGGAAACGGAGAGACCCAGTACTTC.